One sample yielded the 4 T cell receptor beta chains listed below, sequenced in a study of a mutant IDH1 vaccine in newly diagnosed glioma. Sample time point: baseline, week 1 (first vaccination visit). As to treatment: pre-vaccination baseline after standard-of-care therapy. Clones were read by immunoSEQ multiplex PCR, and TCRdb kept only the in-frame ones, dropping some. The top ten clones hold approximately 4.3% of a sample with 70,000 or so clones, 80% to 90% of them seen once. The source material was peripheral blood mononuclear cells (PBMCs), sampled from a glioma patient treated with radiotherapy, temozolomide or both. The receptors were gathered from a young woman with glioma. Some clones in this sample may be carry-over from other donors' samples.

The chain has TRBV6-5 and TRBJ2-7; TRBD2 matches 7 bases. Germline V gene data show CDR1 as MNHEY and CDR2 as SVGAGI. CDR3 length: 16 amino acids. J gave up 2 bases and V 4 bases, and 11 bases lay outside the gene matches. The DNA for the CDR3 is TGTGCCAGCAGTTCCCGGCCTAGCGGCTACACCTACGAGCAGTACTTC. Protein product: CASSSRPSGYTYEQYF.

The DNA for the CDR3 is TGCGCCAGCAGCCTAAACCAGGGGAGAGAGACCCAGTACTTC. It is translated as CASSLNQGRETQYF. This chain joins TRBV5-1 and TRBJ2-5; TRBD1 might be the D (6 bases). The CDR3 is 14 residues long. Trimming removed 4 bases at V and 4 bases at J, with 14 bases between. Germline V gene lookup returns CDR1 SGHRS and CDR2 YFSETQ.

This clone was observed once. The CDR3 loop is CASSPPGGDNEKLFF. CDR3 DNA: TGTGCCAGCTCACCGCCAGGCGGGGACAATGAAAAACTGTTTTTT. This chain joins TRBV18 and TRBJ1-4, with D tentatively TRBD1 (5 bases). The V and J ends lost 3 bases and 5 bases respectively, with 13 bases between them. Looked up from germline, CDR1 is KGHSH and CDR2 is LQKENI. The CDR3 loop spans 15 amino acids.

The rearrangement uses TRBV6-1 and TRBJ2-5; 8 bases line up with TRBD2. V lost 7 bases to trimming and J lost 2 bases; unmatched junction nucleotides: 9. CDR3 length: 15 residues. Germline values: CDR1 MNHNS, CDR2 SASEGT. CDR3 bases: TGTGCCAGCACCCGTGGGCGGGGGGTTCAAGAGACCCAGTACTTC. Its translation is CASTRGRGVQETQYF.